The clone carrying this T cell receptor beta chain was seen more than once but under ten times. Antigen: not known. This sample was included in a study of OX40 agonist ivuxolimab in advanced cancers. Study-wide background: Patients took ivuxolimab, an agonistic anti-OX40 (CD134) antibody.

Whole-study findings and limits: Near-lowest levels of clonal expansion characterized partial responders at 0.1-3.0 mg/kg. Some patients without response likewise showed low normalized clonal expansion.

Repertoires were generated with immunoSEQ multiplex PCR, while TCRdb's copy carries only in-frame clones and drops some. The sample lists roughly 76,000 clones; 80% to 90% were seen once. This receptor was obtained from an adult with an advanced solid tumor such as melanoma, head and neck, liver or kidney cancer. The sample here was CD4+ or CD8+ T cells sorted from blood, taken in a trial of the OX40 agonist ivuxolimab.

The CDR3 DNA reads TGTGCCGGAGGGACAGGGAATTACGAGCAGTACTTC. Residues: CAGGTGNYEQYF. The rearrangement joins TRBV7-9 to TRBJ2-7; 9 bases agree with TRBD1. Per the germline V gene, CDR1 is SEHNR and CDR2 is FQNEAQ (reference sequence). The CDR3 length is 12 residues. V shed 11 bases and J 4 bases; nucleotides not matched to a gene: 6.